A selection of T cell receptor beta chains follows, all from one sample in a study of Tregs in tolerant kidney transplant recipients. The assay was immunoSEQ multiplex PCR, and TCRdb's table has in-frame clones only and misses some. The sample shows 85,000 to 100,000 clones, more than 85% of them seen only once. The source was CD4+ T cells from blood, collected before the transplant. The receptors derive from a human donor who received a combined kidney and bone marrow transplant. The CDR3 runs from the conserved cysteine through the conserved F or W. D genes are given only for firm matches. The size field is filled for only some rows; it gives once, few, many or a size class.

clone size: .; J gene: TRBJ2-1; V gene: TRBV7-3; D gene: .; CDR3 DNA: TGTGCCAGCAGCTTAGCCGGAGGGCCCAATGAGCAGTTCTTC; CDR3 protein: CASSLAGGPNEQFF
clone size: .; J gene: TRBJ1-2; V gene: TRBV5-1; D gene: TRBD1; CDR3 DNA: TGCGCCAGCAGCACAGGACAGGGTACTATTGGCTACACCTTC; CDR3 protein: CASSTGQGTIGYTF
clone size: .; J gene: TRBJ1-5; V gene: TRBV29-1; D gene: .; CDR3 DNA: TGCAGCGTGCAGGGTTTTGGCAATCAGCCCCAGCATTTT; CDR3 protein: CSVQGFGNQPQHF
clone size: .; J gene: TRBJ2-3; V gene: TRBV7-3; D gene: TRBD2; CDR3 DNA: TGTGCCAGCAGCTCCCTAGCGGGAGGATTGGCGCAGTATTTT; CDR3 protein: CASSSLAGGLAQYF
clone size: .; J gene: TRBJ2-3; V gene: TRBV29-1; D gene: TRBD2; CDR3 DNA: TGCAGCGTTACCCCAGCGGGAGGAGGGACAGATACGCAGTATTTT; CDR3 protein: CSVTPAGGGTDTQYF
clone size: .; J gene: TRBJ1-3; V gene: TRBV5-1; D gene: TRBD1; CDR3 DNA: TGCGCCAGCAGGCCCGGGACAGGGAGTTACACCATATATTTT; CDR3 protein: CASRPGTGSYTIYF
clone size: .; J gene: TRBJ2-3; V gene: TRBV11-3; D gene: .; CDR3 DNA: TGTGCCAGCAGCTTAGGAGTTGGGGCTGCCACAGATACGCAGTATTTT; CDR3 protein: CASSLGVGAATDTQYF
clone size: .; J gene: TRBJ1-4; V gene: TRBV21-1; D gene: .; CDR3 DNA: TGTGCCAATTCAGGGGTTAATGAAAAACTGTTTTTT; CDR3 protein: CANSGVNEKLFF
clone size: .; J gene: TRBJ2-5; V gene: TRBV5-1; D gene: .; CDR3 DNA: TGCGCCAGCAGCTTGTTAGTCCAAGAGACCCAGTACTTC; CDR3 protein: CASSLLVQETQYF
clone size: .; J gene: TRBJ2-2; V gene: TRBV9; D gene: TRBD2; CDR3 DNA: TGTGCCAGCAGCGTCCACGGGCTAGCGGATCACACCGGGGAGCTGTTTTTT; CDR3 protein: CASSVHGLADHTGELFF
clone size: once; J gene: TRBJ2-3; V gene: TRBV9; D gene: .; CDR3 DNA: TGTGCCAGCAGCGTAGTGGCAGGGATTGATACGCAGTATTTT; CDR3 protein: CASSVVAGIDTQYF
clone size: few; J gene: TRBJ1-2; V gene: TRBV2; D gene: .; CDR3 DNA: TGTGCCAGGGACAGTGACTATGGCTACACCTTC; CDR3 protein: CARDSDYGYTF
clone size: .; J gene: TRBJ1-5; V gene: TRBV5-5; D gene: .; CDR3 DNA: TGTGCCAGCAGCCTCGAGTGGGCTCAGCCCCAGCATTTT; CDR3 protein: CASSLEWAQPQHF
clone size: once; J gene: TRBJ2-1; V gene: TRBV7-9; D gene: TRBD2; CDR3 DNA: TGTGCCAGCAGCTTAGCACTAGCGGGGACCTACAATGAGCAGTTCTTC; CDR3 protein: CASSLALAGTYNEQFF
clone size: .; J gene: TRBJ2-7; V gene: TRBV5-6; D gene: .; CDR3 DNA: TGTGCCAGCAGCTTTGACGGAGCCTACGAGCAGTACTTC; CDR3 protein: CASSFDGAYEQYF
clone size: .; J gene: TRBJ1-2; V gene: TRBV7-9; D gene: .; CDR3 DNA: TGTGCCAGCAGCTTGGGGCGGCGACTGGACTATGGCTACACCTTC; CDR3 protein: CASSLGRRLDYGYTF
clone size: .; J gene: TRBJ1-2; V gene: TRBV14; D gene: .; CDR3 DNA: TGTGCCAGCAGCCAAGATAGGGGCCTCCCCGGAGGCTACACCTTC; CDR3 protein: CASSQDRGLPGGYTF
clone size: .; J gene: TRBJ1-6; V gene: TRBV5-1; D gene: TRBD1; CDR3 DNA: TGCGCCAGCCAACAAACAGGACAGGGCAATTCACCCCTCCACTTT; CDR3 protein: CASQQTGQGNSPLHF
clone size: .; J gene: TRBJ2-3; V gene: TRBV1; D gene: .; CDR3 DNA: TGCACCAGCAGCCTAAGACGGGGGAGAGTAGGTCGGGCCACAGATACGCAGTATTTT; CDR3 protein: CTSSLRRGRVGRATDTQYF
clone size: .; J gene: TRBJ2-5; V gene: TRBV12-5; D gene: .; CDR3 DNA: TGTGCTAGTGCTAAGGGGCTCCAAGAGACCCAGTACTTC; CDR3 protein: CASAKGLQETQYF
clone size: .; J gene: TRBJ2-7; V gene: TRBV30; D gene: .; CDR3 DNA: TGTGCCTGGAGTGTAGTGGGAGGAGCCGAGCAGTACTTC; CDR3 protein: CAWSVVGGAEQYF
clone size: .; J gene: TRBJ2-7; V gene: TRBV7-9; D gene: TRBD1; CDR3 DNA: TGTGCCAGCAGCCCAAGATGGACAGGGTACCACTACGAGCAGTACTTC; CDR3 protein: CASSPRWTGYHYEQYF
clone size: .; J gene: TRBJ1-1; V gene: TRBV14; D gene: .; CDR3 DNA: TGTGCCAGCACCTCCCGGGACACTCCGAACACTGAAGCTTTCTTT; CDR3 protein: CASTSRDTPNTEAFF
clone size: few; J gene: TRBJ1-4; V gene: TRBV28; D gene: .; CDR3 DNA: TGTGCCAGCAGTTTGAGCGGTTATGAAAAACTGTTTTTT; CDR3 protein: CASSLSGYEKLFF
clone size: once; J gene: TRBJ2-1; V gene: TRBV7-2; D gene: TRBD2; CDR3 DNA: TGTGCCAGCAGCTCTGGGACTAGCGTCTACAATGAGCAGTTCTTC; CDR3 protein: CASSSGTSVYNEQFF
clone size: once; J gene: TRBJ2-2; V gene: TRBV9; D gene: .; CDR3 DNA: TGTGCCAGCAGCGCAGATACAGGGCACACCGGGGAGCTGTTTTTT; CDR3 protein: CASSADTGHTGELFF
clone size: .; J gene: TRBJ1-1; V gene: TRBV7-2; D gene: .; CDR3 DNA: TGTGCCAGCAGCTTAGTTCCGGGTAATGAAGCTTTCTTT; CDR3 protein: CASSLVPGNEAFF
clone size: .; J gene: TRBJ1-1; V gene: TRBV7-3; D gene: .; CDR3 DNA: TGTGCCAGCAGCCCGTTGGGGGCTGGGGAAGCTTTCTTT; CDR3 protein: CASSPLGAGEAFF
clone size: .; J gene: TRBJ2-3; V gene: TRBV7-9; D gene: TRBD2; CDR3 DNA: TGTGCCAGCAGCTCGACTAGCGGGGAACACACAGATACGCAGTATTTT; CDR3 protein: CASSSTSGEHTDTQYF
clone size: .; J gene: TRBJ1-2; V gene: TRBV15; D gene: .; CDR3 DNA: TGTGCCACCAGCAGAGATGCTAACACAGGGAGTGGCTACACCTTC; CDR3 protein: CATSRDANTGSGYTF
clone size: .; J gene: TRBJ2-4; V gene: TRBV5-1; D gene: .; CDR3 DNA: TGCGCCAGCAGTCCAGACACCGCCAAAAACATTCAGTACTTC; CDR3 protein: CASSPDTAKNIQYF
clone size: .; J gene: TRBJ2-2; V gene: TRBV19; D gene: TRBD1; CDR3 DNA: TGTGCCAGTACTCTGGACAGGACCCGACGGGCGAACACCGGGGAGCTGTTTTTT; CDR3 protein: CASTLDRTRRANTGELFF
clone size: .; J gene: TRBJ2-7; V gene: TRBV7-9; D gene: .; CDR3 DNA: TGTGCCAGCAGCCCAAACACAGGCAGGAGCTACGAGCAGTACTTC; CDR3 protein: CASSPNTGRSYEQYF
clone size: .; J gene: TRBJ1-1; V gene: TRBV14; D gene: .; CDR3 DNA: TGTGCCAGCAGCCAAGGGTCCACAAGAGCTTTCTTT; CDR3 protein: CASSQGSTRAFF
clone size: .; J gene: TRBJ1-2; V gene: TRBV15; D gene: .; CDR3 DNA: TGTGCCACCAGCAGAGATACAGGGGGCTACACCTTC; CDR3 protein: CATSRDTGGYTF
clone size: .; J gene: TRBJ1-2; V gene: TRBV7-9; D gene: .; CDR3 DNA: TGTGCCAGCAGCTCCCCGGGGAAGGATGGCTACACCTTC; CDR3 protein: CASSSPGKDGYTF
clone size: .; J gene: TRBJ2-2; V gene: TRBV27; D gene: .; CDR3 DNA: TGTGCCAGCAGTTTGTCGTCCACCGGGGAGCTGTTTTTT; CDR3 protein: CASSLSSTGELFF
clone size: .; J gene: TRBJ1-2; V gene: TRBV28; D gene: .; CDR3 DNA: TGTGCCAGCAGTTTTAGGACACTGCTCTATGGCTACACCTTC; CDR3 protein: CASSFRTLLYGYTF
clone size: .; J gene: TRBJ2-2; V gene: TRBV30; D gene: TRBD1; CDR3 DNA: TGTGCCTGGAGTCTAGGGACAGGGGGCAACACCGGGGAGCTGTTTTTT; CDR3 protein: CAWSLGTGGNTGELFF
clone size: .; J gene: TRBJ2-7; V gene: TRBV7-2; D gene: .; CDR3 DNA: TGTGCCAGCAGCTCCTTCCTTGCGGGGTCCGCCTACGAGCAGTACTTC; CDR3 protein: CASSSFLAGSAYEQYF